The 2 T cell receptor beta chains listed next were all sequenced from one sample in a study of shared clonotypes between healthy human individuals (TCRdb year 2020). The library was built by means of the immunoSEQ multiplex PCR assay. Here the immuneACCESS table is served through TCRdb, limited to in-frame sequences with V and J called. Missing clones are a known gap in these copies; in checked studies unresolved V genes cover under half, and the rest lacks a known reason. The sample profile shows over 850,000 clones; 75% to 85% of them were found once. In total, the top ten clones hold 0.6% to 0.75% of the sample. The sample was memory CD4+ T cells from PBMCs. The label giving this sample's cell subset or site can be read as: CD45RA-negative fraction. These receptors were obtained from a man between 18 and 35 years old in good health. Some clones in this sample may be carry-over from other donors' samples.

The chain uses TRBV10-3 and TRBJ2-7, with D possibly matching TRBD1 (5 bases). With 6 bases removed from V and 3 bases from J, the gap between germline ends came to 12 bases. The V gene's germline CDR1 is ENHRY and CDR2 SYGVKD. The CDR3 runs to 13 residues. CDR3 amino acids: CAIRENQGYEQYF. CDR3 sequence (DNA): TGTGCCATCAGGGAGAATCAGGGCTACGAGCAGTACTTC.

The chain combines TRBV7-9 with TRBJ2-3; 8 nucleotides match TRBD2. The trim removed 5 bases at V and 2 bases at J, leaving 15 bases unmatched. Germline CDR1 SEHNR, CDR2 FQNEAQ (reference sequence). There are 18 residues in the CDR3. CDR3 loop: CASSGRVVAGTTTDTQYF. CDR3 DNA: TGTGCCAGCAGCGGAAGGGTTGTAGCGGGAACTACCACAGATACGCAGTATTTT.